What follows are 8 T cell receptor beta chains derived from one specimen sequenced in a study of shared clonotypes between healthy human individuals (dated by TCRdb to 2020 to 2022). Library method: the immunoSEQ multiplex PCR assay. TCRdb limited this immuneACCESS table to in-frame rearrangements with V and J called. A share of clones is missing; checked studies link under half to unresolved V genes, and the rest is unexplained. This sample comprises a few million clones, 93% of them detected only once. The ten largest clones represent about 1.7% of the sample. CD8 naive samples were CD45RO-negative cells positively selected for CCR7, giving a CD45RA+CCR7+ population that excluded TemRA cells. Material: naive CD8+ T cells from PBMCs. This specimen's cell subset or site label, interpreted: CD45RA+CCR7+. These receptors all stem from a man younger than 35 in good health. Some clones in this sample may be carry-over from other donors' samples.

The V and J genes are TRBV27 and TRBJ2-5, with a possible D match to TRBD2 (6 bases). Germline V gives CDR1 MNHEY, CDR2 SMNVEV (reference sequence). V was cut by 2 bases and J by 4 bases, with 14 bases left in between. The CDR3 sequence is 15 residues long. CDR3 loop: CASSLGGIIGETQYF. In DNA, the CDR3 is TGTGCCAGCAGTTTAGGCGGGATAATCGGAGAGACCCAGTACTTC.

This clone was found once. The chain carries TRBV27 and TRBJ2-5, with 7 nucleotides matching TRBD2. Trimming took 4 bases from V and 5 from J; bases not matched to a gene: 7. From germline, CDR1 is MNHEY and CDR2 SMNVEV (reference sequence). This CDR3 comprises 14 residues. CDR3 sequence (DNA): TGTGCCAGCAGTTGGGCGGGAGTGAAGGAGACCCAGTACTTC. It is translated as CASSWAGVKETQYF.

The rearrangement uses TRBV28 and TRBJ2-5; the D is unclear. This CDR3 comprises 12 residues. Trimming removed 6 bases from V and 0 bases from J, with 5 bases in between. CDR1 MDHEN and CDR2 SYDVKM come from the germline V gene. The CDR3 protein is CASSGNQETQYF. The CDR3 DNA reads TGTGCCAGCAGCGGCAACCAAGAGACCCAGTACTTC.

This clone came up a few times. This rearrangement joins TRBV2 to TRBJ1-1; D possibly corresponds to TRBD1 (5 bases). The CDR3 has 12 amino acids. Germline lookup yields CDR1 SNHLY and CDR2 FYNNEI. Trimming stripped 4 bases from V and 11 bases from J, with 14 bases between. In nucleotides, the CDR3 is TGTGCCAGCAGTGGAGGGGACTCTGTGGCTTTCTTT. Protein: CASSGGDSVAFF.

The chain employs TRBV28 and TRBJ2-7, with D tentatively TRBD1 (6 bases). Germline V gene data show CDR1 as MDHEN and CDR2 as SYDVKM. The CDR3 covers 17 residues. Trimming removed 4 bases from V and 0 bases from J, with 19 bases in between. CDR3 sequence reads: CASSSTQGQSSSYEQYF. CDR3 sequence (DNA): TGTGCCAGCAGTTCCACCCAGGGGCAGTCGAGCTCCTACGAGCAGTACTTC. The variable domain in full, with the rest retrieved from reference TRBV28 and TRBJ2-7, is DVKVTQSSRYLVKRTGEKVFLECVQDMDHENMFWYRQDPGLGLRLIYFSYDVKMKEKGDIPEGYSVSREKKERFSLILESASTNQTSMYLCASSSTQGQSSSYEQYFGPGTRLTVT.

Note on this clone: In the same sample, other DNA sequences code for this CDR3. The V call is TRBV7-9, the J call TRBJ1-2; 9 positions match TRBD1. V shed 5 bases and J 2 bases; nucleotides not matched to a gene: 3. CDR3 length: 14 residues. In germline, CDR1 is SEHNR, CDR2 FQNEAQ (reference sequence). CDR3 nucleotides: TGTGCCAGCAGCCCACAGGGGGCCAACTATGGCTACACCTTC. Translating gives CASSPQGANYGYTF.

This chain connects TRBV25-1 to TRBJ1-1, with a tentative D call TRBD1 (5 bases). This CDR3 is 12 amino acids long. Germline CDR1 and CDR2: MGHDK and SYGVNS. Trimming pared 6 bases from V and 4 bases from J, leaving 9 bases between. CDR3 loop: CASRSGGTEAFF. The CDR3 DNA reads TGTGCCAGCAGGTCCGGGGGCACTGAAGCTTTCTTT. Full variable domain (outside the CDR3, taken from reference TRBV25-1 and TRBJ1-1): EADIYQTPRYLVIGTGKKITLECSQTMGHDKMYWYQQDPGMELHLIHYSYGVNSTEKGDLSSESTVSRIRTEHFPLTLESARPSHTSQYLCASRSGGTEAFFGQGTRLTVV.

This clone showed up just a few times. CDR3: CSGLDFTEAFF. The DNA for the CDR3 is TGCAGCGGCCTTGATTTCACTGAAGCTTTCTTT. The gene calls are TRBV29-1 and TRBJ1-1, with no clear D. In germline, CDR1 is SQVTM, CDR2 ANQGSEA. The CDR3 consists of 11 residues. Trimming left V 7 bases short and J 4 bases short, with 10 bases between.